What follows is one TCR beta chain and its context. The antigen is undetermined. Germline loops: CDR1 SGHTA, CDR2 FQGNSA. CDR3 length: 13 amino acids. Deletions cut 7 bases from V and 6 bases from J, with 13 bases between. The record originates from a study of T cells after yellow fever vaccination. Notes on the study in general: Boosting was followed by the reappearance of most primary-vaccination clones (just under 98% CD4, about 89% CD8). The bulk population could contribute abundant contaminating clonotypes to FACS-sorted repertoires.

TCR cDNA was made by 5'RACE template switching, adding a universal primer site and UMIs. TCRdb recomputed calls from the 5' RACE reads with MiXCR, one row per CDR3 protein. The sample shows 250,000 to 400,000 distinct CDR3 sequences, roughly 4.3% of them seen only once. The TCR comes from a young man who received the YFV17D yellow fever vaccine. V is TRBV7-2 and J is TRBJ1-5; D unclear. This specimen was PBMCs, taken 5 days after the yellow fever booster vaccination. The CDR3 sequence: CASTPNEGQPQHF. Here the CDR3 DNA reads TGTGCCAGCACCCCCAACGAGGGTCAGCCCCAGCATTTT.